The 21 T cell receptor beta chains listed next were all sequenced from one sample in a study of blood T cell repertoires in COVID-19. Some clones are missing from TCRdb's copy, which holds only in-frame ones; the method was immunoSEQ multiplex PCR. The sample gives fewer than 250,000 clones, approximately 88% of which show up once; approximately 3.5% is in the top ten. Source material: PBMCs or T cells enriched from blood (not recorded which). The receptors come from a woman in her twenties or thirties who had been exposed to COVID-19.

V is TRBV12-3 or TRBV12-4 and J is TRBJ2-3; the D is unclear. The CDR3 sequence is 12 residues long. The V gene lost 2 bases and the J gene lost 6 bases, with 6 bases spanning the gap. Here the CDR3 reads CASSLMADTQYF. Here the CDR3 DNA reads TGTGCCAGCAGTTTAATGGCTGATACGCAGTATTTT.

The CDR3 DNA reads TGTGCCATCAGTGAGCTGGGACAGGGTAACGAGCAGTACTTC. This gives the protein CAISELGQGNEQYF. The V call is TRBV10-3, the J call TRBJ2-7; 9 nucleotides agree with TRBD1. V shed 2 bases and J 5 bases; nucleotides not matched to a gene: 4. CDR1 and CDR2 (germline): ENHRY, SYGVKD. The CDR3 has 14 residues.

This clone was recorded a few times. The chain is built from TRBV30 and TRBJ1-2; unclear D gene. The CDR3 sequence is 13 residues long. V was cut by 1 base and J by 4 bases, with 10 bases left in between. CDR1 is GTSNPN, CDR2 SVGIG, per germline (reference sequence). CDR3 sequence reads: CAWSAGQTYGYTF. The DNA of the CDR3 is TGTGCCTGGAGTGCTGGGCAGACCTATGGCTACACCTTC.

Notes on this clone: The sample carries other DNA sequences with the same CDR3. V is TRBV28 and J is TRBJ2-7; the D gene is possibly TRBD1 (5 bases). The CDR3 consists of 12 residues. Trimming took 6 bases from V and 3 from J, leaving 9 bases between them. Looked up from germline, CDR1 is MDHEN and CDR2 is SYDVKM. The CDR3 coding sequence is TGTGCCAGCAGCTCGACAGTCTACGAGCAGTACTTC. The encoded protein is CASSSTVYEQYF.

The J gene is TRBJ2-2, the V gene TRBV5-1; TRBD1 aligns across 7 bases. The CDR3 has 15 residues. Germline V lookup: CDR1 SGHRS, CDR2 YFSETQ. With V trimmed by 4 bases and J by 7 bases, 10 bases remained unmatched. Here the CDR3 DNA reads TGCGCCAGCAGCATTAGGACAGGCGGTGGCGGGGAGCTGTTTTTT. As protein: CASSIRTGGGGELFF.

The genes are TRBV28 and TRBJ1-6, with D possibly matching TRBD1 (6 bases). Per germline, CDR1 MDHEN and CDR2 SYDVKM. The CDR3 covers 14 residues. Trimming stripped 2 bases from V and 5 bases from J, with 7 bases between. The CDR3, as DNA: TGTGCCAGCAGTTTAACAGGGAATAATTCACCCCTCCACTTT. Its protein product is CASSLTGNNSPLHF. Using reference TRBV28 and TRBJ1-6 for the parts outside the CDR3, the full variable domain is DVKVTQSSRYLVKRTGEKVFLECVQDMDHENMFWYRQDPGLGLRLIYFSYDVKMKEKGDIPEGYSVSREKKERFSLILESASTNQTSMYLCASSLTGNNSPLHFGNGTRLTVT.

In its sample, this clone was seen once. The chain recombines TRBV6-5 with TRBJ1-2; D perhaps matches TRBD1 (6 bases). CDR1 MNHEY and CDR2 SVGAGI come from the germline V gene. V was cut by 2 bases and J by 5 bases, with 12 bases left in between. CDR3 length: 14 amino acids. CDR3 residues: CASSYDRRTYGYTF. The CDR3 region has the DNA TGTGCCAGCAGTTACGACAGGCGAACATATGGCTACACCTTC.

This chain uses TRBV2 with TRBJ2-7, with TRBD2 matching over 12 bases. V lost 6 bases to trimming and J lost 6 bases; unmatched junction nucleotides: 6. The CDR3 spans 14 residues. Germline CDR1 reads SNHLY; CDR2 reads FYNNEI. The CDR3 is CASSLTSGSSEQYF. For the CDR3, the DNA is TGTGCCAGCAGCCTGACTAGCGGGAGCAGCGAGCAGTACTTC.

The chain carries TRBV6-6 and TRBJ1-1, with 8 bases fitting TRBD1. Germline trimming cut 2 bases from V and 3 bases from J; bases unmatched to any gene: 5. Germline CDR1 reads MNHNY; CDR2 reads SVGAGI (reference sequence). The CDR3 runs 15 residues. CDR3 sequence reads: CASSYPTGVDTEAFF. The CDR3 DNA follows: TGTGCCAGCAGTTACCCGACAGGGGTGGACACTGAAGCTTTCTTT.

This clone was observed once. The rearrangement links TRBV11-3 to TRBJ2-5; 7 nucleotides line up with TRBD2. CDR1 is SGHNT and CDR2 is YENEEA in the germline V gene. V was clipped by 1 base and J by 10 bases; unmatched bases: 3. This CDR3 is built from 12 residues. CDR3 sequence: CASSLGGGNQYF. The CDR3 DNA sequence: TGTGCCAGCAGCTTAGGGGGGGGTAACCAGTACTTC. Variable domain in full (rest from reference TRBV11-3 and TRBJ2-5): EAGVVQSPRYKIIEKKQPVAFWCNPISGHNTLYWYLQNLGQGPELLIRYENEEAVDDSQLPKDRFSAERLKGVDSTLKIQPAELGDSAVYLCASSLGGGNQYFGPGTRLLVL.

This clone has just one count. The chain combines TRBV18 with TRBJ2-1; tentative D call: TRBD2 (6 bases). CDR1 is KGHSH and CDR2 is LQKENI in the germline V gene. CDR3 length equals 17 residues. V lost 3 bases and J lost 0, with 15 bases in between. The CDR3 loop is CASSPGTWARSYNEQFF. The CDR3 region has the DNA TGTGCCAGCTCACCGGGGACTTGGGCTCGCTCCTACAATGAGCAGTTCTTC.

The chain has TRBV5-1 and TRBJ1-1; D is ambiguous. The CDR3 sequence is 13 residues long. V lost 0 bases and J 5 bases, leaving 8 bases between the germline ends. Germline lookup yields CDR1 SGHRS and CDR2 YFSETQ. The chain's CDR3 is CASSLVTGTEAFF. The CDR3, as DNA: TGCGCCAGCAGCTTGGTGACCGGGACTGAAGCTTTCTTT. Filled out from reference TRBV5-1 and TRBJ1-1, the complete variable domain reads KAGVTQTPRYLIKTRGQQVTLSCSPISGHRSVSWYQQTPGQGLQFLFEYFSETQRNKGNFPGRFSGRQFSNSRSEMNVSTLELGDSALYLCASSLVTGTEAFFGQGTRLTVV.

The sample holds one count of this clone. DNA of the CDR3: TGTGCCACCAGTGACTCTCAACTAGCGGGTTCCTACAATGAGCAGTTCTTC. Its translation: CATSDSQLAGSYNEQFF. V and J are TRBV24-1 and TRBJ2-1, with TRBD2 matching over 9 bases. The CDR3 sequence is 17 residues long. V trimming: 4 bases; J trimming: 1 base; junction bases outside the gene matches: 7. In germline, CDR1 is KGHDR, CDR2 SFDVKD.

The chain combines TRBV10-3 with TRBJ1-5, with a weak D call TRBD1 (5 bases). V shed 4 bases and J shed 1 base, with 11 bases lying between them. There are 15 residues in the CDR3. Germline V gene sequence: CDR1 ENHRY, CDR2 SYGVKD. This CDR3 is CAISGGGASNQPQHF. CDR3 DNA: TGTGCCATCAGTGGGGGGGGAGCGAGCAATCAGCCCCAGCATTTT.

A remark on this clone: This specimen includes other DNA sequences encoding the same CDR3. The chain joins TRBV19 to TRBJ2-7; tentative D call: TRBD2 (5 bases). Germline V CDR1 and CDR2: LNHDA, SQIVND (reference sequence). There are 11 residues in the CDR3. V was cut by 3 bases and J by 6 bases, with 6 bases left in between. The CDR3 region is CASSIGGEQYF. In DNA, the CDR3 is TGTGCCAGTAGTATCGGAGGCGAGCAGTACTTC.

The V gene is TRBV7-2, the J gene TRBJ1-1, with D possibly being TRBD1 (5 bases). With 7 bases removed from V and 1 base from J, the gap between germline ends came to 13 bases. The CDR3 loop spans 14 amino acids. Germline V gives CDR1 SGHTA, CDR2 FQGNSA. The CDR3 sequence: CASILPRANTEAFF. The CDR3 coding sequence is TGTGCCAGCATCCTCCCCAGGGCGAACACTGAAGCTTTCTTT. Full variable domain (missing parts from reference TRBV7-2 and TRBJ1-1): GAGVSQSPSNKVTEKGKDVELRCDPISGHTALYWYRQSLGQGLEFLIYFQGNSAPDKSGLPSDRFSAERTGGSVSTLTIQRTQQEDSAVYLCASILPRANTEAFFGQGTRLTVV.

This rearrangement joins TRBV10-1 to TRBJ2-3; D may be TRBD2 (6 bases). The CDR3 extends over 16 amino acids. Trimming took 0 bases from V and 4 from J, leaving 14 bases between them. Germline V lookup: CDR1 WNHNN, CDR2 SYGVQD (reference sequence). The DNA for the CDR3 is TGCGCCAGCAGTGAGTCAAGCCCCAGCGGGCCAGATACGCAGTATTTT. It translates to CASSESSPSGPDTQYF.

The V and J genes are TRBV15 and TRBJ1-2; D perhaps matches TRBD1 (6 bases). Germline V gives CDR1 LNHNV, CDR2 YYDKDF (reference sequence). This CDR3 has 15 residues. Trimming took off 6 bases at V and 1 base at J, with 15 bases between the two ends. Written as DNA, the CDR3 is TGTGCCACCAGGGGGGAACAGGGAGTTAACTATGGCTACACCTTC. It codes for CATRGEQGVNYGYTF.

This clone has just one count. CDR3 coding DNA: TGCGCCAGCAGTGATCAGGGGACCAATCAGCCCCAGCATTTT. Protein sequence: CASSDQGTNQPQHF. The J gene is TRBJ1-5, the V gene TRBV10-2; D perhaps matches TRBD1 (6 bases). CDR3 length: 14 residues. Trimming left V 3 bases short and J 3 bases short, with 9 bases between. The V gene's germline CDR1 is WSHSY and CDR2 SAAADI.

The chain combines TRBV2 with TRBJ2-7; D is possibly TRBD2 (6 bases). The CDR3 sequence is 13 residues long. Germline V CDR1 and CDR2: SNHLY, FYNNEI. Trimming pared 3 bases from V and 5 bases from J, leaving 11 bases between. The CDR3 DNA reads TGTGCCAGCAGTGACAATCCGGGAGACGAGCAGTACTTC. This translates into CASSDNPGDEQYF.

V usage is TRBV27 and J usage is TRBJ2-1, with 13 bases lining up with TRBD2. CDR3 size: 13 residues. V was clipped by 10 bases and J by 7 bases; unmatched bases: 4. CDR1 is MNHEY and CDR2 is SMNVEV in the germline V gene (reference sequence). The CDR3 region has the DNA TGTGCCACCGGACTAGCGGGAGTAAATGAGCAGTTCTTC. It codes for CATGLAGVNEQFF.